This T cell receptor beta chain was profiled in a study of T cell responses to AZD1222 COVID-19 vaccine. Study results and caveats: Clonal diversity was possibly underestimated; the donors were predominantly white British and more often female. Vaccine-related CD4 TCRs covered spike, predominating at 160-218 and 743-854.

About this clone itself: Its cognate antigen is unknown.

The repertoire was sequenced with immunoSEQ multiplex PCR; TCRdb's copy has only in-frame clones and lacks some. This table has approximately 190,000 clones, about nine tenths appearing once. The receptor comes from an adult in good health. The sample in question was peripheral blood, obtained on day 0 of AZD1222 vaccination.

CDR3 DNA: TGTGCCAGCCTCCGAGGACCAGGGACCGGGGAGCTGTTTTTT. As protein: CASLRGPGTGELFF. V and J are TRBV27 and TRBJ2-2; D possibly corresponds to TRBD1 (5 bases). The CDR3 consists of 14 residues. V shed 8 bases and J shed 5 bases, with 15 bases lying between them. Germline assignment: CDR1 MNHEY and CDR2 SMNVEV (reference sequence).